This entry concerns a single TCR beta chain. The data originate from a study of blood T cell repertoires in COVID-19. Study processing details: Using reference gene primer amplification, nucleated cell counts were estimated. The protocol was immunoSEQ multiplex PCR, while the TCRdb copy is restricted to in-frame clones and leaves out a portion. That table furnishes V, J and clone size, whereas the DNA furnished D and trimming. The data show roughly 300,000 clones, 75% to 90% seen once. The CDR3 has 17 amino acids. CDR1 is LGHNA and CDR2 is YSLEER in the germline V gene. V was trimmed by 2 bases and J by 3 bases, leaving 20 bases between them.

This receptor was taken from a woman aged 40 to 50 who had recovered from COVID-19. The chain employs TRBV4-3 and TRBJ2-7; maybe TRBD1 (6 bases). Sequenced: peripheral blood. Here the CDR3 reads CASSQKGTTGMLYEQYF. The CDR3 DNA follows: TGCGCCAGCAGCCAAAAAGGGACAACTGGGATGCTCTACGAGCAGTACTTC.